This entry lists 21 T cell receptor beta chains sequenced from one sample in a study of control samples from healthy donors and cancer patients. Clones were read by immunoSEQ multiplex PCR, and TCRdb kept only the in-frame ones, dropping some. The table records fewer than 130,000 clones, 88% of them present only once. The sample was PBMCs. These receptors came from a woman aged 55-69 years with lung cancer.

This chain joins TRBV5-6 and TRBJ1-1, with 9 nucleotides matching TRBD1. The germline CDR1 and CDR2 sequences are SGHDT and YYEEEE. Losses at the gene ends were 3 bases for V and 7 bases for J; bases not matched to a gene: 16. CDR3 size: 17 residues. The CDR3 sequence is CASSSTPTGTGRGEAFF. CDR3 coding DNA: TGTGCCAGCAGCTCCACTCCTACCGGGACAGGGCGCGGTGAAGCTTTCTTT.

In this sample, this clone turned up a few times. The chain couples TRBV6-1 to TRBJ2-2, with 7 bases fitting TRBD2. The germline CDR1 and CDR2 sequences are MNHNS and SASEGT. This CDR3 is 16 amino acids long. Germline trimming cut 4 bases from V and 0 bases from J; bases unmatched to any gene: 5. This CDR3 reads CASSVVGGSNTGELFF. The DNA of the CDR3 is TGTGCCAGCAGTGTTGTGGGAGGGTCGAACACCGGGGAGCTGTTTTTT.

J is TRBJ1-2 and V is TRBV5-6, with 10 nucleotides matching TRBD1. In germline, CDR1 is SGHDT, CDR2 YYEEEE. The CDR3 has 16 residues. After removal of 0 bases from V and 0 bases from J, the junction contained 2 bases not matched to a gene. CDR3 DNA sequence: TGTGCCAGCAGCTTGGGGGACAGGGGCGCTAACTATGGCTACACCTTC. Translated, it gives CASSLGDRGANYGYTF. The full variable domain, with the rest looked up from reference TRBV5-6 and TRBJ1-2, is DAGVTQSPTHLIKTRGQQVTLRCSPKSGHDTVSWYQQALGQGPQFIFQYYEEEERQRGNFPDRFSGHQFPNYSSELNVNALLLGDSALYLCASSLGDRGANYGYTFGSGTRLTVV.

The chain is built from TRBV7-2 and TRBJ2-7; TRBD1 matches 7 bases. The CDR3 is made up of 14 amino acids. Germline V gene sequence: CDR1 SGHTA, CDR2 FQGNSA. With 6 bases clipped from V and 2 bases from J, the junction kept 7 bases outside the gene matches. CDR3 amino acids: CASSYYRGTYEQYF. The DNA of the CDR3 is TGTGCCAGCAGTTATTACAGGGGAACCTACGAGCAGTACTTC.

This clone was picked up a small number of times. The gene calls are TRBV6-5 and TRBJ1-3; D is ambiguous. Germline CDR1 reads MNHEY; CDR2 reads SVGAGI. V was shortened by 10 bases and J by 8 bases, with 12 bases between the two germline ends. The CDR3 sequence is 11 residues long. CDR3 DNA sequence: TGTGCCACAAATCCCGGGGACACCATATATTTT. The encoded protein is CATNPGDTIYF.

This rearrangement joins TRBV4-1 to TRBJ1-1; TRBD1 agrees at 7 bases. V lost 0 bases and J lost 3; bases outside the gene matches: 4. This CDR3 spans 15 amino acids. Looked up from germline, CDR1 is MGHRA and CDR2 is YSYEKL. The CDR3 nucleotides are TGCGCCAGCAGCCAAGATTTAGGGGGCGACACTGAAGCTTTCTTT. Encoded protein: CASSQDLGGDTEAFF.

The chain recombines TRBV6-1 with TRBJ2-2; 10 nucleotides align to TRBD2. The CDR3 runs to 16 residues. V was pared by 4 bases and J by 9 bases, with 11 bases of the junction left unmatched. Germline CDR1 MNHNS, CDR2 SASEGT. For the CDR3, the DNA is TGTGCCAGCAGTGTCGATAGCGGGGGGCTCCACCGGGAGCTGTTTTTT. It encodes CASSVDSGGLHRELFF.

This clone was seen just once. This clone may be a read error of a much larger clone one base away. V usage is TRBV12-3 or TRBV12-4 and J usage is TRBJ1-1; D not resolved. Trimming removed 4 bases from V and 0 bases from J, with 3 bases in between. The CDR3 has 12 amino acids. The CDR3 nucleotides read TGTGCCAGCAGTTCAATGAACACTGAAGCTTTCTTT. Its translation is CASSSMNTEAFF.

The chain joins TRBV19 to TRBJ1-4; unclear D gene. Germline CDR1 LNHDA, CDR2 SQIVND (reference sequence). This CDR3 comprises 14 residues. Trimming pared 5 bases from V and 3 bases from J, leaving 10 bases between. The CDR3 nucleotides read TGTGCCAGTAGTTCCGGCAGGTCTAATGAAAAACTGTTTTTT. Amino acid sequence: CASSSGRSNEKLFF.

The rearrangement joins TRBV5-6 to TRBJ2-7; 10 positions agree with TRBD2. Looked up from germline, CDR1 is SGHDT and CDR2 is YYEEEE. The CDR3 covers 17 residues. Unmatched junction bases numbered 12, after V lost 5 bases and J lost 1 base. CDR3 region: CASSPDFRTSGSYEQYF. CDR3 DNA: TGTGCCAGCAGTCCAGACTTTCGGACTAGCGGTTCCTACGAGCAGTACTTC.

V usage is TRBV12-3 or TRBV12-4 and J usage is TRBJ1-2; a possible D gene is TRBD1 (6 bases). The CDR3 loop spans 13 amino acids. V lost 2 bases to trimming and J lost 6 bases, with 10 bases between them. The CDR3 DNA reads as TGTGCCAGCAGTTTATTAGGGGGAGATGGCTACACCTTC. Its translation is CASSLLGGDGYTF.

This clone was observed once. This chain connects TRBV3-1 (or the pseudogene TRBV3-2) to TRBJ2-7; 7 nucleotides match TRBD2. The CDR3 length is 15 residues. The germline V gene encodes CDR1 LGHDT and CDR2 YNNKEL (reference sequence). Germline trimming cut 0 bases from V and 4 bases from J; bases unmatched to any gene: 6. The CDR3 spells CASSQEGGLIYEQYF. The CDR3 region has the DNA TGTGCCAGCAGCCAAGAGGGGGGACTAATTTACGAGCAGTACTTC.

The rearrangement joins TRBV3-1 (or the pseudogene TRBV3-2) to TRBJ2-7; possibly TRBD1 or TRBD2 for D (7 bases each). V dropped 0 bases and J dropped 1 base, with 19 bases sitting between them. This CDR3 has 18 amino acids. Germline V gene data show CDR1 as LGHDT and CDR2 as YNNKEL (reference sequence). CDR3 nucleotides: TGTGCCAGCAGCCAAGAGACAGGGAGGGCTAGTCGGTCCTACGAGCAGTACTTC. As protein: CASSQETGRASRSYEQYF.

The V and J genes are TRBV30 and TRBJ1-1; D might be TRBD1 (5 bases). Germline V gives CDR1 GTSNPN, CDR2 SVGIG (reference sequence). The CDR3 totals 14 residues. With 3 bases removed from V and 6 bases from J, the gap between germline ends came to 17 bases. This chain's CDR3 is CAWREGPGTSEAFF. The CDR3 coding sequence is TGTGCCTGGAGAGAGGGACCGGGAACTTCTGAAGCTTTCTTT.

The rearrangement joins TRBV27 to TRBJ2-1; no definite D call. The CDR3 loop spans 15 amino acids. From germline, CDR1 is MNHEY and CDR2 SMNVEV (reference sequence). The V and J ends lost 5 bases and 0 bases respectively, with 11 bases between them. CDR3 residues: CASSLNMYSYNEQFF. The CDR3 nucleotides are TGTGCCAGCAGTCTCAACATGTACTCCTACAATGAGCAGTTCTTC.

The chain uses TRBV19 and TRBJ1-2; D unclear. Trimming cost V 3 bases and J 5 bases, with 10 bases left between them. There are 13 residues in the CDR3. CDR1 and CDR2 from the germline V gene are LNHDA and SQIVND (reference sequence). The CDR3 spells CASSIQFQYGYTF. CDR3 in DNA: TGTGCCAGTAGTATTCAATTCCAGTATGGCTACACCTTC.

This sequence joins TRBV6-5 and TRBJ1-2; TRBD1 agrees at 9 bases. With 6 bases clipped from V and 3 bases from J, the junction kept 5 bases outside the gene matches. In germline, CDR1 is MNHEY, CDR2 SVGAGI. This CDR3 comprises 14 residues. The CDR3 here is CASRGTGRDYGYTF. CDR3 nucleotides: TGTGCCAGCAGGGGGACAGGGAGGGACTATGGCTACACCTTC.

The chain carries TRBV13 and TRBJ2-3; 8 positions agree with TRBD2. V lost 0 bases, J lost 5 bases, and 25 bases stayed unmatched. Germline V lookup: CDR1 PRHDT, CDR2 FYEKMQ (reference sequence). This CDR3 has 22 amino acids. The CDR3 spells CASSLGNVVVLAGNLRGDTQYF. The CDR3, as DNA: TGTGCCAGCAGCTTAGGAAATGTCGTGGTCCTAGCGGGTAATCTTCGGGGAGATACGCAGTATTTT.

This chain links TRBV3-1 (or the pseudogene TRBV3-2) with TRBJ1-4; D call uncertain. V lost 0 bases and J lost 4, with 9 bases in between. CDR3 length equals 15 residues. Germline-derived CDR1 and CDR2 are LGHDT and YNNKEL (reference sequence). This CDR3 is CASSQEGEYNEKLFF. CDR3 DNA: TGTGCCAGCAGCCAAGAAGGAGAATATAATGAAAAACTGTTTTTT.

J is TRBJ2-1 and V is TRBV18; 8 bases line up with TRBD2. The CDR3 is 14 amino acids. The germline gives CDR1 KGHSH, CDR2 LQKENI. Germline trimming cut 3 bases from V and 10 bases from J; bases unmatched to any gene: 8. CDR3 nucleotides: TGTGCCAGCTCACCGGGACTAGGCACAAGCGAGCAGTTCTTC. Its protein is CASSPGLGTSEQFF. The whole variable domain, filled in from reference TRBV18 and TRBJ2-1, reads NAGVMQNPRHLVRRRGQEARLRCSPMKGHSHVYWYRQLPEEGLKFMVYLQKENIIDESGMPKERFSAEFPKEGPSILRIQQVVRGDSAAYFCASSPGLGTSEQFFGPGTRLTVL.

This rearrangement joins TRBV18 to TRBJ2-1, with D tentatively TRBD1 (6 bases). With 1 base removed from V and 3 bases from J, the gap between germline ends came to 7 bases. In germline, CDR1 is KGHSH, CDR2 LQKENI. This CDR3 has 14 amino acids. CDR3 protein: CASSPRTDYNEQFF. In DNA, the CDR3 is TGTGCCAGCTCACCACGGACAGACTACAATGAGCAGTTCTTC. Full variable domain (missing parts from reference TRBV18 and TRBJ2-1): NAGVMQNPRHLVRRRGQEARLRCSPMKGHSHVYWYRQLPEEGLKFMVYLQKENIIDESGMPKERFSAEFPKEGPSILRIQQVVRGDSAAYFCASSPRTDYNEQFFGPGTRLTVL.